The rows below give T cell receptor beta chains drawn from one sample of a study of regulatory T cells in long-lasting Graves disease. MiXCR, applied by TCRdb to the multiplex PCR reads, yields one record per CDR3 protein. This table holds approximately 300,000 distinct CDR3 sequences, about 18% found once. This specimen consisted of peripheral blood mononuclear cells (PBMCs), obtained at new diagnosis, from a patient treated with antithyroid drugs. The origin of the receptors is a female donor with Graves disease. Both conserved end residues are part of each CDR3. The order of the fields is CDR3 protein, J gene, V gene.

cdr3_aa: CASSLEPTGALYYGYTF
j_call: TRBJ1-2
v_call: TRBV11-2

cdr3_aa: CASSEAGPDNEQFF
j_call: TRBJ2-1
v_call: TRBV2

cdr3_aa: CASRPGQGAADTIYF
j_call: TRBJ1-3
v_call: TRBV10-2

cdr3_aa: CASSYTGSPYNEQFF
j_call: TRBJ2-1
v_call: TRBV6-2/TRBV6-3

cdr3_aa: CASSPNGLNTGELFF
j_call: TRBJ2-2
v_call: TRBV7-9

cdr3_aa: CASSPSPGQGTFEKLFF
j_call: TRBJ1-4
v_call: TRBV27

cdr3_aa: CASSYQYEQFF
j_call: TRBJ2-1
v_call: TRBV28

cdr3_aa: CASSLAPGISYNEQFF
j_call: TRBJ2-1
v_call: TRBV5-1

cdr3_aa: CASRPTGGLTYNEQFF
j_call: TRBJ2-1
v_call: TRBV5-4

cdr3_aa: CASSVDPPGTRNIDTQYF
j_call: TRBJ2-3
v_call: TRBV2

cdr3_aa: CASSRQGAGDTEAFF
j_call: TRBJ1-1
v_call: TRBV7-9

cdr3_aa: CSARDSGDTYEQYF
j_call: TRBJ2-7
v_call: TRBV20-1

cdr3_aa: CSARDRIPGGYTF
j_call: TRBJ1-2
v_call: TRBV20-1

cdr3_aa: CASSQQSGTGVYEQYF
j_call: TRBJ2-7
v_call: TRBV4-2

cdr3_aa: CASSLHPLRQGTYEQYF
j_call: TRBJ2-7
v_call: TRBV28

cdr3_aa: CASSIGTSGSWPWELFF
j_call: TRBJ2-2
v_call: TRBV19

cdr3_aa: CSAGGVVGSQPQHF
j_call: TRBJ1-5
v_call: TRBV20-1

cdr3_aa: CASSAHRGDEQYF
j_call: TRBJ2-7
v_call: TRBV7-2

cdr3_aa: CASSRREQYF
j_call: NA
v_call: TRBV28

cdr3_aa: CASSIAPYEQYF
j_call: NA
v_call: TRBV19

cdr3_aa: CASSKNSGTDTGELFF
j_call: TRBJ2-2
v_call: TRBV5-1

cdr3_aa: CASSQASALSGANVLTF
j_call: TRBJ2-6
v_call: TRBV3-1

cdr3_aa: CSVEEGRGRVYEQYF
j_call: TRBJ2-7
v_call: TRBV29-1

cdr3_aa: CASSYGAAVSYEQYF
j_call: TRBJ2-7
v_call: TRBV6-9

cdr3_aa: CASRASEAPGTGMNTEAFF
j_call: TRBJ1-1
v_call: TRBV19

cdr3_aa: CSASEGRRFLAGLYEQYF
j_call: TRBJ2-7
v_call: TRBV20-1

cdr3_aa: CASSVERTDNEKLFF
j_call: TRBJ1-4
v_call: TRBV9

cdr3_aa: CASSYRGEYYEQYF
j_call: TRBJ2-7
v_call: TRBV6-5

cdr3_aa: CASSRDSRFSTPYEQYF
j_call: TRBJ2-7
v_call: TRBV12-3/TRBV12-4

cdr3_aa: CATSAWDRDTGELFF
j_call: TRBJ2-2
v_call: TRBV24-1

cdr3_aa: CASSSYSLLLFF
j_call: TRBJ1-4
v_call: TRBV19

cdr3_aa: CASSYLGGVGLAGGPSEQFF
j_call: TRBJ2-1
v_call: TRBV6-2/TRBV6-3

cdr3_aa: CASREGGAPSVNQPQHF
j_call: TRBJ1-5
v_call: TRBV28

cdr3_aa: CASSGQGESGEQFF
j_call: TRBJ2-1
v_call: TRBV28

cdr3_aa: CASRDRRIRYEQYF
j_call: TRBJ2-7
v_call: TRBV6-4

cdr3_aa: CASSAEGGPNYGYTF
j_call: TRBJ1-2
v_call: TRBV28

cdr3_aa: CASSPGQRLGEQYF
j_call: TRBJ2-7
v_call: TRBV5-1

cdr3_aa: CASTGTRTYNEQFF
j_call: TRBJ2-1
v_call: TRBV2

cdr3_aa: CSARTSGLEFYNEQFF
j_call: TRBJ2-1
v_call: TRBV20-1

cdr3_aa: CASRDRGFGTQYF
j_call: TRBJ2-5
v_call: TRBV6-2/TRBV6-3

cdr3_aa: CASSLAQGFFGNEQFF
j_call: TRBJ2-1
v_call: TRBV12-3/TRBV12-4

cdr3_aa: CATLGRTIYGYTF
j_call: TRBJ1-2
v_call: TRBV28

cdr3_aa: CASSLGQELGIPYNEQFF
j_call: TRBJ2-1
v_call: TRBV11-3

cdr3_aa: CASSLLGGPNTEAFF
j_call: TRBJ1-1
v_call: TRBV28

cdr3_aa: CASSLGTSGSGYEQYF
j_call: TRBJ2-7
v_call: TRBV11-1

cdr3_aa: CAWTGTGELFF
j_call: TRBJ2-2
v_call: TRBV30

cdr3_aa: CASGTDRVAKNIQYF
j_call: TRBJ2-4
v_call: TRBV12-5

cdr3_aa: CASTLQENYGYTF
j_call: TRBJ1-2
v_call: TRBV19

cdr3_aa: CASSSTRVGETQYF
j_call: TRBJ2-5
v_call: TRBV7-9

cdr3_aa: CASGQEDGTDTQYF
j_call: TRBJ2-3
v_call: TRBV3-1